This entry concerns a single T cell receptor (beta chain). Its antigen is still unknown. This record comes from a study of cytomegalovirus exposure and HLA in healthy donors. Findings of the study overall: Altogether, 160 or so TCR beta chains were recorded as cytomegalovirus-associated. There were a few CMV-associated chains whose specificity for CMV antigens was confirmed in vitro.

Assay: immunoSEQ multiplex PCR; the TCRdb copy retains only in-frame clones and omits some. The table lists approximately 60,000 clones, 80% to 95% of them singletons. The sample consisted of PBMCs. The source of this sequence is a man younger than 30 in good health and CMV-seronegative.

The CDR3 DNA reads TGTGCCAGTAGTATGACTCCATGGGGCAATCAGCCCCAGCATTTT. Its protein product is CASSMTPWGNQPQHF. The chain couples TRBV19 to TRBJ1-5; D is ambiguous. The CDR3 is 15 amino acids. The germline CDR1 and CDR2 sequences are LNHDA and SQIVND (reference sequence). Trimming pared 3 bases from V and 2 bases from J, leaving 11 bases between. Full variable domain (outside the CDR3, taken from reference TRBV19 and TRBJ1-5): DGGITQSPKYLFRKEGQNVTLSCEQNLNHDAMYWYRQDPGQGLRLIYYSQIVNDFQKGDIAEGYSVSREKKESFPLTVTSAQKNPTAFYLCASSMTPWGNQPQHFGDGTRLSIL.